Shown below are 30 T cell receptor beta chains from a single sample sequenced in a study of tumor-infiltrating lymphocytes in primary liver carcinoma. The authors made TCR beta cDNA from around 500 ng total RNA with a constant-region primer. Libraries for TCR beta were built through three nested multiplex PCR rounds, which together made up a slightly modified ARM-PCR procedure. Two initial PCR rounds of approximately 10 cycles each paired TRBV1-TRBV30 forward primers with a C-beta reverse primer. MiXCR was run by TCRdb on the multiplex PCR reads, yielding one entry per CDR3 protein. The profile covers about 330,000 distinct CDR3 sequences, with almost 65% appearing a single time and about 6.5% taken by the ten largest. Unsorted whole blood served as the source of blood RNA, and germline DNA was extracted as well. The material sequenced was peripheral blood. These receptors originate from a man aged 35-49 years with primary liver carcinoma and hepatitis B virus infection.

This clonotype was detected ten times or more. The V gene is TRBV6-2 or TRBV6-3, the J gene TRBJ1-4; D is perhaps TRBD1 (5 bases). V was cut by 6 bases and J by 0 bases, with 8 bases left in between. In germline, CDR1 is MNHEY, CDR2 SVGEGT. This CDR3 is 14 amino acids long. CDR3 coding DNA: TGTGCCAGCAGCCGGACAACAACTAATGAAAAACTGTTTTTT. It specifies CASSRTTTNEKLFF.

Comments on this clonotype: Since the CDR3 does not end with the conserved phenylalanine or tryptophan, this likely comes from a read error. The chain recombines TRBV11-2 with TRBJ2-1; TRBD2 agrees at 7 bases. In germline, CDR1 is SGHAT, CDR2 FQNNGV. There are 16 residues in the CDR3. In DNA form, the CDR3 reads TGTACCAGCAGCTTCCCCCGCGGGGGCTCCTACAATGAGCAGTTCTTG. This gives the protein CTSSFPRGGSYNEQFL.

V gene TRBV6-5 combines with J gene TRBJ1-1, with D possibly TRBD1 on 5 matching bases. The germline gives CDR1 MNHEY, CDR2 SVGAGI. V lost 2 bases and J lost 9, with 16 bases in between. This CDR3 has 14 residues. DNA of the CDR3: TGTGCCAGCAGTTACGGGGCAGCGAACGCTCAAGCTTTCTTT. Protein sequence: CASSYGAANAQAFF.

CDR3: CASSHSTSIGEQYF. DNA for the CDR3: TGCGCCAGCAGCCATTCGACTTCAATCGGAGAGCAGTACTTC. The J gene is TRBJ2-7, the V gene TRBV5-1; no clear D gene. With 4 bases removed from V and 7 bases from J, the gap between germline ends came to 18 bases. This CDR3 is built from 14 residues. Per the germline V gene, CDR1 is SGHRS and CDR2 is YFSETQ.

This clonotype was seen more than once but under ten times. One end of the junction varies from germline; a read error may be responsible. The chain combines TRBV6-1 with TRBJ2-2; D is unclear. The CDR3 runs to 14 residues. Germline CDR1 MNHNS, CDR2 SASEGT. This CDR3 is CATSAYSNTGELFF. DNA of the CDR3: TGTGCCACCAGTGCCTACAGTAACACCGGGGAGCTGTTTTTT.

The chain couples TRBV5-4 to TRBJ2-3; 13 bases are shared with TRBD2. This CDR3 contains 15 residues. The germline CDR1 and CDR2 sequences are SGHNT and YYREEE (reference sequence). Trimming at V came to 4 bases and at J to 10 bases, leaving 9 bases not matched to a gene. This CDR3 is CASSAGLAGLNAQYF. In DNA, the CDR3 is TGTGCCAGCAGCGCGGGACTAGCGGGATTGAATGCGCAGTATTTT.

This clonotype was detected a few times. The chain joins TRBV5-1 to TRBJ1-1; 7 bases are shared with TRBD1. V dropped 4 bases and J dropped 5; count of bases not matched to a gene: 14. CDR3 size: 16 residues. Germline V gene lookup returns CDR1 SGHRS and CDR2 YFSETQ. The CDR3 DNA reads as TGCGCCAGCAGCATAGGGGACAGAACCTTTGGGACTGAAGCTTTCTTT. Its protein product is CASSIGDRTFGTEAFF. Together with reference TRBV5-1 and TRBJ1-1, the CDR3 gives the full variable domain: KAGVTQTPRYLIKTRGQQVTLSCSPISGHRSVSWYQQTPGQGLQFLFEYFSETQRNKGNFPGRFSGRQFSNSRSEMNVSTLELGDSALYLCASSIGDRTFGTEAFFGQGTRLTVV.

With regard to this clonotype: The CDR3 does not end in the conserved phenylalanine or tryptophan, so this is likely a read error. V usage is TRBV11-1 and J usage is TRBJ1-1; a weak D match, TRBD1 (5 bases). The V end was cut by 5 bases, the J end by 1 base, with 17 bases between. Germline V gives CDR1 SGHAT, CDR2 FQDESV (reference sequence). The CDR3 is 16 residues long. CDR3 residues: CASSLVNGGGNTEAFL. The CDR3 region has the DNA TGTGCCAGCAGCCTAGTCAACGGGGGAGGGAACACTGAAGCTTTCCTT.

In its sample, this clonotype was seen many times. The chain combines TRBV29-1 with TRBJ1-1; D possibly corresponds to TRBD1 (5 bases). The V end lost 7 bases, the J end lost 6 bases, and 12 bases lay between the germline ends. This CDR3 comprises 11 residues. CDR1 and CDR2 (germline): SQVTM, ANQGSEA. The CDR3 loop is CSDGGVAEAFF. Here the CDR3 DNA reads TGCAGCGACGGAGGGGTGGCTGAAGCTTTCTTT.

On this clonotype itself: Compared with germline, one end of the junction differs, possibly owing to a read error. The chain is built from TRBV28 and TRBJ2-7, with D perhaps TRBD2 (5 bases). This CDR3 has 13 residues. Germline assignment: CDR1 MDHEN and CDR2 SYDVKM. CDR3 nucleotide sequence: TGTGCCAGCAGGCCGGGCCATGACTACGAGCGGTACTTC. Protein sequence: CASRPGHDYERYF.

This chain links TRBV20-1 with TRBJ2-1, with 14 bases lining up with TRBD2. The germline gives CDR1 DFQATT, CDR2 SNEGSKA (reference sequence). The CDR3 has 15 residues. Germline trimming cut 6 bases from V and 9 bases from J; bases unmatched to any gene: 10. Here the CDR3 DNA reads TGCAGTGCCACAGGGGGACTAGCGGGAGTTCTTGAGCAGTTCTTC. It yields the protein CSATGGLAGVLEQFF.

This clonotype was found a few times. The chain is built from TRBV6-5 and TRBJ2-7, with a possible D match to TRBD2 (7 bases). This CDR3 has 13 residues. Trimming removed 10 bases at V and 1 base at J, with 14 bases between. Germline lookup yields CDR1 MNHEY and CDR2 SVGAGI. Here the CDR3 DNA reads TGTGCCATTAGGGGGGGGCGGTCCTACGAGCAGTACTTC. Amino acids: CAIRGGRSYEQYF.

This chain uses TRBV11-1 with TRBJ2-3; TRBD2 agrees at 11 bases. Germline values: CDR1 SGHAT, CDR2 FQDESV (reference sequence). V was clipped by 8 bases and J by 4 bases; unmatched bases: 11. The CDR3 sequence is 16 residues long. Here the CDR3 DNA reads TGTGCCAGCTGCCTCTCGGCACTAGCGGGAGCAGATACGCAGTATTTT. Encoded protein: CASCLSALAGADTQYF.

Comment on this clonotype: Since a much larger clone is just one base distant, this may be a read error. The chain is built from TRBV12-3 or TRBV12-4 and TRBJ2-7; the D is unclear. This CDR3 comprises 16 residues. The V end was cut by 7 bases, the J end by 5 bases, with 24 bases between. In nucleotides, the CDR3 is TGTGCCAGCAATTCCACGATAACACATAGTATCGACGAGCAGTACTTC. Protein product: CASNSTITHSIDEQYF.

CDR3 DNA: TGTGCCAGCAGCTTCTACACCAGGGGGCTGTTTTTT. As protein: CASSFYTRGLFF. This rearrangement joins TRBV13 to TRBJ2-2, with TRBD1 as a possible D gene (6 bases). Trimming took 3 bases from V and 13 from J, leaving 12 bases between them. Looked up from germline, CDR1 is PRHDT and CDR2 is FYEKMQ (reference sequence). The CDR3 loop spans 12 amino acids.

Concerning this clonotype: Germline is not matched at one junction end, which may reflect a read error. The genes are TRBV6-6 and TRBJ2-7, with 7 bases aligning to TRBD1. Germline V CDR1 and CDR2: MNHNY, SVGAGI (reference sequence). This CDR3 is built from 14 residues. The CDR3 spells CASCYIGTDYEQYF. Written as DNA, the CDR3 is TGTGCCAGCTGTTACATCGGGACAGACTACGAGCAGTACTTC.

This clonotype was seen many times. The V gene is TRBV10-3, the J gene TRBJ1-1; D may be TRBD1 (6 bases). This CDR3 has 13 residues. V was pared by 6 bases and J by 6 bases, with 14 bases between. Germline CDR1 ENHRY, CDR2 SYGVKD. CDR3 coding DNA: TGTGCCATCAGGGAACAGGGAGCCCCTGAAGCTTTCTTT. Translated: CAIREQGAPEAFF.

This clonotype occurred a few times. A much larger clone differs by one base, so this may be a read error. V usage is TRBV12-5 and J usage is TRBJ2-3; D unclear. The CDR3 runs 11 residues. CDR1 is LGHNT and CDR2 is FRNRAP in the germline V gene. The CDR3 loop reads CASGRGDAQYF. In nucleotides, the CDR3 is TGTGCTAGTGGTCGAGGAGATGCGCAGTATTTT.

As regards this clonotype: The missing conserved phenylalanine or tryptophan at the end of this CDR3 makes a read error likely. V is TRBV12-3 or TRBV12-4 and J is TRBJ2-2; D gene unclear. This CDR3 is built from 15 residues. V was shortened by 0 bases and J by 8 bases, with 13 bases between the two germline ends. Here the CDR3 DNA reads TGTGCCAGCAGTTTAGCGCTGGCGATTGCAGGGGAGCTGTTTTCT. Protein product: CASSLALAIAGELFS.

As to this clonotype: In this CDR3 the conserved last residue, phenylalanine or tryptophan, is missing, so a read error is likely. No DNA is shown, since the ends of the CDR3 on it are uncertain; the CDR3 is the one TCRdb lists. The CDR3 reads CASSSTGFTGEPFL. This chain links TRBV6-1 with TRBJ2-2; the D segment call TRBD1 is taken from the table without a DNA check. Counting both end residues, the CDR3 totals 14 amino acids. Germline V lookup: CDR1 MNHNS, CDR2 SASEGT.

In regard to this clonotype: Germline is not matched at one junction end, which may reflect a read error. The gene calls are TRBV11-3 and TRBJ2-4, with 7 positions matching TRBD1. The CDR3 is 16 amino acids. Germline lookup yields CDR1 SGHNT and CDR2 YENEEA. The CDR3 sequence is CASSLELGGSYNEQYF. For the CDR3, the DNA is TGTGCCAGCAGCCTAGAATTAGGGGGCTCATACAATGAGCAGTACTTC.

This clonotype appeared once. A junction boundary mismatches the germline segment, possibly from a read error. The gene calls are TRBV11-2 and TRBJ2-5, with 11 bases identical to TRBD1. Germline CDR1 and CDR2: SGHAT and FQNNGV. This CDR3 comprises 18 residues. The DNA for the CDR3 is TGTGCCAGCAGCCGTGGACAGGGGGCGCATTCCGCGCAAGATACCCAGTACTTC. Residues: CASSRGQGAHSAQDTQYF.

Worth noting for this clonotype: One junction end does not reproduce the germline sequence, and a read error may be involved. The rearrangement joins TRBV11-3 to TRBJ2-4; TRBD1 matches at 7 bases. The length of the CDR3 is 14 residues. Per the germline V gene, CDR1 is SGHNT and CDR2 is YENEEA. CDR3: CDSSLGGNREGQYF. Written as DNA, the CDR3 is TGTGACAGCAGCTTAGGGGGCAACCGCGAGGGTCAGTACTTC.

The chain uses TRBV11-2 and TRBJ1-5; TRBD1 might be the D (6 bases). The closer fit of TRBJ2-3 to the DNA end suggests the J call may be wrong. CDR3 size: 14 residues. Germline V lookup: CDR1 SGHAT, CDR2 FQNNGV. The CDR3 protein is CASSKDRSNQPQYF. In nucleotides, the CDR3 is TGTGCCAGCAGCAAAGACAGGAGTAATCAGCCCCAGTATTTT.

Notes on this clonotype: A read error is possible here, since a much larger clone lies one base away. This chain links TRBV12-3 or TRBV12-4 with TRBJ1-6; maybe TRBD1 (5 bases). The CDR3 is 14 amino acids. In nucleotides, the CDR3 is TGTGCCAACAGTTCCGGGACTTATAATTCACCCCTCCACTTT. Encoded protein: CANSSGTYNSPLHF.

The table lists this clonotype with a few counts. V gene TRBV28 combines with J gene TRBJ1-2; D ambiguous. CDR3 length: 15 residues. V was shortened by 8 bases and J by 4 bases, with 20 bases between the two germline ends. Germline V gene sequence: CDR1 MDHEN, CDR2 SYDVKM. CDR3 sequence (DNA): TGTGCCAGCTCCCCGGATTTGGGAACAATCTATGGCTACACCTTC. This translates into CASSPDLGTIYGYTF.

Note on this clonotype: This clone may be a read error of a much larger clone one base away. The chain links TRBV4-1 to TRBJ2-3; no definite D call. CDR3 length equals 14 residues. Trimming cost V 1 base and J 5 bases, with 10 bases left between them. CDR1 is MGHRA and CDR2 is YSYEKL in the germline V gene. The DNA of the CDR3 is TGCGCCAGCAGCCAAGGGATCCAACGAGATACGCAGTATTTT. Encoded protein: CASSQGIQRDTQYF.

Of note for this clonotype: The junction departs from germline at one end; a sequencing error may be responsible. The chain uses TRBV4-3 and TRBJ1-4, with D unresolved. CDR3 length: 15 amino acids. Germline CDR1 and CDR2: LGHNA and YSLEER. This CDR3 is CVSSQDPMLSEKLFF. The CDR3 nucleotides read TGCGTCAGCAGCCAAGATCCCATGCTTTCGGAAAAACTGTTTTTT.

Concerning this clonotype itself: A junction end diverges from the germline sequence, so it may reflect a read error. The chain links TRBV4-2 to TRBJ2-7, with TRBD2 matching over 7 bases. The CDR3 runs to 16 residues. Per the germline V gene, CDR1 is LGHNA and CDR2 is YNFKEQ. CDR3 region: CARSQDSGGIPCEQYF. CDR3 in DNA: TGTGCCAGGAGCCAAGATTCGGGGGGTATTCCCTGCGAGCAGTACTTC.

In its sample, this clonotype is medium-sized. The genes are TRBV11-2 and TRBJ2-7; D possibly corresponds to TRBD2 (6 bases). CDR3 length: 14 residues. V shed 0 bases and J shed 3 bases, with 9 bases lying between them. The V gene's germline CDR1 is SGHAT and CDR2 FQNNGV. Written as DNA, the CDR3 is TGTGCCAGCAGCTTAGAGATCGGGGGCTACGAGCAGTACTTC. Its translation is CASSLEIGGYEQYF. Full variable domain (rest looked up from reference TRBV11-2 and TRBJ2-7): EAGVAQSPRYKIIEKRQSVAFWCNPISGHATLYWYQQILGQGPKLLIQFQNNGVVDDSQLPKDRFSAERLKGVDSTLKIQPAKLEDSAVYLCASSLEIGGYEQYFGPGTRLTVT.